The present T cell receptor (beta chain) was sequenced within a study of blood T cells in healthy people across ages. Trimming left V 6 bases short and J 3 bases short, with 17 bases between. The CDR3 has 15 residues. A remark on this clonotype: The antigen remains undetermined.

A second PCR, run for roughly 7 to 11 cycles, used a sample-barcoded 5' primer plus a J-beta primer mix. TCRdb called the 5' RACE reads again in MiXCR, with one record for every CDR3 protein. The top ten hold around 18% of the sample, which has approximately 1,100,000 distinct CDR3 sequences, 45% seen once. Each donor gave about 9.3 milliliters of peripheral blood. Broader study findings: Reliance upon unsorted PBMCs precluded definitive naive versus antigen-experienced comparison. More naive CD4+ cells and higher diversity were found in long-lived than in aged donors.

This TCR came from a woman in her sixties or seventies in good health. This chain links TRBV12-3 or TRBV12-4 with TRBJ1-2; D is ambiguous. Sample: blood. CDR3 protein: CASSLQGGSDYGYTF. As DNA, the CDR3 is TGTGCCAGCAGCCTACAAGGAGGGTCGGACTATGGCTACACCTTC.